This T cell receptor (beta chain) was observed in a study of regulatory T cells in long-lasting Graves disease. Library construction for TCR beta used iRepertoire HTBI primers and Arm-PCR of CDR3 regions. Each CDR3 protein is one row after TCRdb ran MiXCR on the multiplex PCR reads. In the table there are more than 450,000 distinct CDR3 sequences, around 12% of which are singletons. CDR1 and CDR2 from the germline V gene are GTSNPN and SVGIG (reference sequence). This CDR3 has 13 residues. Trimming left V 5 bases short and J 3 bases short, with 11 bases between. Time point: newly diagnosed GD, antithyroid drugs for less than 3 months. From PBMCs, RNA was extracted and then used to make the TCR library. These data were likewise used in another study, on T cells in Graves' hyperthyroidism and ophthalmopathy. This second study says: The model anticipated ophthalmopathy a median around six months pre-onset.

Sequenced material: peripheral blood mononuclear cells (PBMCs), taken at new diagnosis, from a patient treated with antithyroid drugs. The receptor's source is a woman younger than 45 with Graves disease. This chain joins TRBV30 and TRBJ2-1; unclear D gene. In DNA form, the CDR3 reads TGTGCCTGGGACTCCCGGGTCTACAATGAGCAGTTCTTC. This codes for CAWDSRVYNEQFF.